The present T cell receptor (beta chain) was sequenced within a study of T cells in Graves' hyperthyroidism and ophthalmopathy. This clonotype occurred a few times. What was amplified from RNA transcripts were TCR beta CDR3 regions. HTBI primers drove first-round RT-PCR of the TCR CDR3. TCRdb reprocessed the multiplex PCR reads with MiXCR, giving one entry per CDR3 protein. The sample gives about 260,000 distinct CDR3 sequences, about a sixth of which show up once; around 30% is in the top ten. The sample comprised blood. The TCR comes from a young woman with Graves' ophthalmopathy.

The CDR3 DNA is TGCGCCACCCAATCGGGACAGGGGGTTTCTGGGGCCAACGTCCTGACTTTC. As protein: CATQSGQGVSGANVLTF. The chain joins TRBV5-1 to TRBJ2-6; 11 bases line up with TRBD1. The CDR3 totals 17 residues. Looked up from germline, CDR1 is SGHRS and CDR2 is YFSETQ. Trimming removed 9 bases from V and 1 base from J; junction bases left unmatched: 9.